A single sample gave rise to the 27 T cell receptor beta chains below, sequenced in a study of spatial heterogeneity in lung cancer. Each CDR3 protein gets one entry after TCRdb re-called the 5' RACE reads with MiXCR. The top ten clones hold roughly 32% of a sample with several thousand distinct CDR3 sequences, roughly 8% of them seen once. Time point denoted: sample taken at primary tumor resection. Their antigens remain unidentified. Findings and limits, study-wide: Mutation counts in tumors were tracked by counts of expanded intratumoral alpha and beta TCRs.

This specimen consisted of lung tumor tissue, obtained at surgery. Receptors were obtained from a female donor with early-stage non-small cell lung cancer.

This clonotype was observed many times. CDR3 coding DNA: TGTGCCAGTAGTATCCGCGATACCGGGGAGCTGTTTTTT. It translates to CASSIRDTGELFF. The chain carries TRBV19 and TRBJ2-2; D gene uncertain. Trimming shortened V by 3 bases and J by 5 bases, and 7 bases separated the two germline ends. The CDR3 runs 13 residues. Germline CDR1 is LNHDA and CDR2 is SQIVND (reference sequence). Full variable domain (remainder filled in from reference TRBV19 and TRBJ2-2): DGGITQSPKYLFRKEGQNVTLSCEQNLNHDAMYWYRQDPGQGLRLIYYSQIVNDFQKGDIAEGYSVSREKKESFPLTVTSAQKNPTAFYLCASSIRDTGELFFGEGSRLTVL.

This clonotype was seen many times. The chain has TRBV29-1 and TRBJ2-1; 7 nucleotides line up with TRBD1. The CDR3 consists of 12 residues. The junction had 9 bases not matched to a gene; V was cut back by 7 bases and J by 9 bases. The germline V gene has CDR1 SQVTM and CDR2 ANQGSEA. Written as DNA, the CDR3 is TGCAGCGGTGGGACAGCTCGAGGTGAGCAGTTCTTC. Translated, it gives CSGGTARGEQFF.

In its sample, this clonotype was seen many times. It is likely a read error, because the conserved phenylalanine at the end of the CDR3 is missing. It is unclear where the CDR3 begins or ends on the DNA, so no DNA is shown, and the CDR3 is as TCRdb lists it. The rearrangement uses TRBV6-1 and TRBJ2-1; the table assigns TRBD1, which was not confirmed against the DNA. Counting both end residues, the CDR3 totals 15 amino acids. Germline V gives CDR1 MNHNS, CDR2 SASEGT. CDR3: CASTKSRQLGDRVSL.

By share, this clonotype ranks as medium-sized. The chain links TRBV10-1 to TRBJ2-2; the D call may be TRBD1 or TRBD2 (5 bases each). The CDR3 contains 15 residues. The germline V gene encodes CDR1 WNHNN and CDR2 SYGVQD (reference sequence). V lost 3 bases to trimming and J lost 0 bases, with 8 bases between them. CDR3 sequence reads: CASSDRGPNTGELFF. DNA for the CDR3: TGCGCCAGCAGTGATCGGGGCCCGAACACCGGGGAGCTGTTTTTT.

The chain combines TRBV6-5 with TRBJ2-5; no clear D gene. This CDR3 contains 11 residues. CDR1 MNHEY and CDR2 SVGAGI come from the germline V gene. V was pared by 6 bases and J by 9 bases, with 11 bases between. The CDR3 bases are TGTGCCAGCAGCCGTTTATCGGCCCAGTACTTC. Its protein product is CASSRLSAQYF.

This clonotype is labeled medium-sized. The V call is TRBV10-3, the J call TRBJ1-2; unclear D gene. Germline loops: CDR1 ENHRY, CDR2 SYGVKD. The V end was cut by 3 bases, the J end by 2 bases, with 7 bases between. The CDR3 contains 13 residues. The CDR3 spells CAISEGKNYGYTF. CDR3 sequence (DNA): TGTGCCATCAGTGAAGGCAAGAACTATGGCTACACCTTC.

By share, this clonotype ranks as medium-sized. The chain links TRBV10-3 to TRBJ2-5; D is unclear. Germline V gene data show CDR1 as ENHRY and CDR2 as SYGVKD. The germline V and J ends were trimmed by 0 bases and 3 bases, with 5 bases remaining between them. This CDR3 comprises 13 residues. As DNA, the CDR3 is TGTGCCATCAGTGAGTCACCGGAAGAGACCCAGTACTTC. This translates into CAISESPEETQYF.

This clonotype qualifies as medium-sized. The rearrangement links TRBV28 to TRBJ2-3, with D perhaps TRBD1 or TRBD2 (5 bases each). Trimming took 3 bases from V and 4 from J, leaving 17 bases between them. Germline V lookup: CDR1 MDHEN, CDR2 SYDVKM. The CDR3 spans 16 residues. The CDR3 reads CASSFTGQGDADTQYF. For the CDR3, the DNA is TGTGCCAGCAGTTTCACGGGGCAAGGGGACGCAGATACGCAGTATTTT. Filled out from reference TRBV28 and TRBJ2-3, the complete variable domain reads DVKVTQSSRYLVKRTGEKVFLECVQDMDHENMFWYRQDPGLGLRLIYFSYDVKMKEKGDIPEGYSVSREKKERFSLILESASTNQTSMYLCASSFTGQGDADTQYFGPGTRLTVL.

In this sample, this clonotype turned up many times. This chain links TRBV12-3 or TRBV12-4 with TRBJ2-5; D is undetermined. The length of the CDR3 is 12 residues. V was pared by 5 bases and J by 5 bases, with 9 bases between. The CDR3 protein is CASSATLETQYF. DNA for the CDR3: TGTGCCAGCAGTGCTACGTTGGAGACCCAGTACTTC.

This clonotype is medium-sized (0.01 to 0.1%). V is TRBV7-7 and J is TRBJ2-1; 12 nucleotides match TRBD2. This CDR3 contains 15 residues. The trim removed 5 bases at V and 6 bases at J, leaving 5 bases unmatched. Germline CDR1 and CDR2: SSHAT and FNYEAQ (reference sequence). The CDR3 loop reads CASSTGLAGPNEQFF. CDR3 DNA sequence: TGTGCCAGCAGCACCGGACTAGCGGGACCCAATGAGCAGTTCTTC. The full variable domain, rest sourced from reference TRBV7-7 and TRBJ2-1, is GAGVSQSPRYKVTKRGQDVTLRCDPISSHATLYWYQQALGQGPEFLTYFNYEAQPDKSGLPSDRFSAERPEGSISTLTIQRTEQRDSAMYRCASSTGLAGPNEQFFGPGTRLTVL.

This clonotype turned up a few times. The chain carries TRBV12-3 or TRBV12-4 and TRBJ2-1; 14 nucleotides match TRBD2. Losses at the gene ends were 5 bases for V and 0 bases for J; bases not matched to a gene: 15. This CDR3 has 21 residues. CDR3 loop: CASSPGTSGSLGPNSYNEQFF. CDR3 coding DNA: TGTGCCAGCAGTCCCGGGACTAGCGGGAGCTTAGGTCCTAACTCCTACAATGAGCAGTTCTTC.

This clonotype is judged medium-sized (0.01 to 0.1%). The chain is built from TRBV10-3 and TRBJ1-5; 7 nucleotides agree with TRBD1. The CDR3 is made up of 13 amino acids. The V and J ends lost 6 bases and 7 bases, in that order; junction bases with no gene match: 6. From germline, CDR1 is ENHRY and CDR2 SYGVKD. CDR3 sequence (DNA): TGTGCCATCAGCGCCGAGGGGGCACAGCCCCAGCATTTT. Protein: CAISAEGAQPQHF.

By its share, this clonotype is medium-sized. The chain links TRBV5-1 to TRBJ2-7; unclear D gene. The V gene lost 4 bases and the J gene lost 0 bases, with 11 bases spanning the gap. In germline, CDR1 is SGHRS, CDR2 YFSETQ. CDR3 length: 14 amino acids. CDR3 sequence reads: CASSRSVGSYEQYF. The DNA of the CDR3 is TGCGCCAGCAGCCGTTCGGTCGGCTCCTACGAGCAGTACTTC.

There are many counts of this clonotype. The chain carries TRBV27 and TRBJ2-3, with unresolved D. The ends were cut back, 1 base at V and 1 base at J, with 9 bases in the middle. Germline CDR1 and CDR2: MNHEY and SMNVEV (reference sequence). The CDR3 extends over 15 amino acids. The CDR3 here is CASSLLLPGTDTQYF. The CDR3 DNA is TGTGCCAGCAGTTTATTACTTCCTGGCACAGATACGCAGTATTTT.

This chain links TRBV5-1 with TRBJ2-7, with unresolved D. Germline lookup yields CDR1 SGHRS and CDR2 YFSETQ. V gave up 0 bases and J gave up 4 bases, with 5 bases separating them. The CDR3 extends over 12 amino acids. Here the CDR3 reads CASSLGEYEQYF. Here the CDR3 DNA reads TGCGCCAGCAGCTTGGGAGAGTACGAGCAGTACTTC. The full variable domain, completed using reference TRBV5-1 and TRBJ2-7, is KAGVTQTPRYLIKTRGQQVTLSCSPISGHRSVSWYQQTPGQGLQFLFEYFSETQRNKGNFPGRFSGRQFSNSRSEMNVSTLELGDSALYLCASSLGEYEQYFGPGTRLTVT.

In its sample, this clonotype is medium-sized. V and J are TRBV19 and TRBJ1-5; 10 bases align to TRBD1. This CDR3 contains 16 residues. CDR1 and CDR2 (germline): LNHDA, SQIVND (reference sequence). V shed 6 bases, J shed 5 bases, and the junction held 10 bases outside the gene matches. The DNA of the CDR3 is TGTGCCAGTAGGGAAGACTGGACAGGGGGTTATCAGCCCCAGCATTTT. This gives the protein CASREDWTGGYQPQHF.

The gene calls are TRBV20-1 and TRBJ2-3; 9 bases are shared with TRBD2. The V gene's germline CDR1 is DFQATT and CDR2 SNEGSKA (reference sequence). V was clipped by 6 bases and J by 2 bases; unmatched bases: 6. This CDR3 contains 14 residues. The CDR3 here is CSARSGGPTDTQYF. DNA for the CDR3: TGCAGTGCCCGGAGCGGGGGGCCCACAGATACGCAGTATTTT.

This clonotype has a count of ten or more. This chain links TRBV6-5 with TRBJ1-5; TRBD1 is a possible D gene (6 bases). The CDR3 consists of 15 residues. V gave up 6 bases and J gave up 0 bases, with 12 bases separating them. The germline gives CDR1 MNHEY, CDR2 SVGAGI. The CDR3: CASSPPQGSNQPQHF. In DNA, the CDR3 is TGTGCCAGCAGCCCCCCACAGGGTAGCAATCAGCCCCAGCATTTT.

Within the sample, this clonotype is medium-sized. V is TRBV28 and J is TRBJ2-1; D unclear. Trimming shortened V by 8 bases and J by 6 bases, and 14 bases separated the two germline ends. Germline assignment: CDR1 MDHEN and CDR2 SYDVKM. This CDR3 has 13 amino acids. CDR3 DNA: TGTGCCAGCCGGCCCCAGGACGCCAATGAGCAGTTCTTC. This codes for CASRPQDANEQFF.

Many counts were recorded for this clonotype. The chain couples TRBV12-3 or TRBV12-4 to TRBJ1-5; tentative D call: TRBD1 (5 bases). V lost 1 base, J lost 5 bases, and 15 bases lay in between. This CDR3 region has 16 residues. The CDR3 protein is CASSLGSGRADQPQHF. The CDR3 nucleotides are TGTGCCAGCAGTTTAGGGTCAGGGAGAGCCGATCAGCCCCAGCATTTT.

In this sample, this clonotype turned up many times. The V and J genes are TRBV21-1 and TRBJ2-7. TRBV21-1 is a known pseudogene. CDR3 size: 15 residues. The CDR3 sequence is CASSNGVTDSYEQYF. CDR3 bases: TGTGCCAGCAGCAATGGAGTAACTGACTCCTACGAGCAGTACTTC.

There are many counts of this clonotype. The J gene is TRBJ1-2, the V gene TRBV6-5, with 9 bases aligning to TRBD1. CDR3 length equals 14 residues. V shed 5 bases, J shed 5 bases, and the junction held 6 bases outside the gene matches. Germline CDR1 MNHEY, CDR2 SVGAGI. The CDR3 sequence: CASSQGQGGYGYTF. The CDR3 coding sequence is TGTGCCAGCAGTCAGGGACAGGGAGGATATGGCTACACCTTC.

V is TRBV5-1 and J is TRBJ2-5; a possible D gene is TRBD2 (6 bases). The CDR3 length is 15 residues. V was shortened by 2 bases and J by 1 base, with 12 bases between the two germline ends. CDR1 SGHRS and CDR2 YFSETQ come from the germline V gene. The CDR3 reads CASSFLEGRQETQYF. CDR3 nucleotide sequence: TGCGCCAGCAGCTTCCTGGAGGGGCGCCAAGAGACCCAGTACTTC.

Within the sample, this clonotype is medium-sized. This chain connects TRBV28 to TRBJ2-7; D call uncertain. The length of the CDR3 is 12 residues. CDR1 is MDHEN, CDR2 SYDVKM, per germline. V was trimmed by 4 bases and J by 4 bases, leaving 8 bases between them. CDR3 loop: CASSSRRYEQYF. In DNA, the CDR3 is TGTGCCAGCAGTTCCCGCCGGTACGAGCAGTACTTC.

This clonotype is categorized as large. The rearrangement uses TRBV11-2 and TRBJ1-1; D unresolved. Per the germline V gene, CDR1 is SGHAT and CDR2 is FQNNGV. Trimming pared 3 bases from V and 2 bases from J, leaving 4 bases between. CDR3 length: 12 residues. DNA for the CDR3: TGTGCCAGCAGCTTCCCTAACACTGAAGCTTTCTTT. Translation gives CASSFPNTEAFF.

This clonotype occurred many times. The chain is built from TRBV27 and TRBJ2-3; no clear D. The CDR3 length is 13 residues. Deletions cut 3 bases from V and 9 bases from J, with 13 bases between. Germline V gives CDR1 MNHEY, CDR2 SMNVEV (reference sequence). The CDR3 sequence is CASSLKATLTQYF. CDR3 bases: TGTGCCAGCAGTTTGAAGGCCACTCTAACGCAGTATTTT.

In this sample, this clonotype is medium-sized. The chain is built from TRBV28 and TRBJ1-2, with D possibly matching TRBD1 (5 bases). This CDR3 is built from 16 residues. Between the trimmed V and J ends, which lost 3 bases and 5 bases, there was a span of 19 bases. Germline V gives CDR1 MDHEN, CDR2 SYDVKM. CDR3 coding DNA: TGTGCCAGCAGTTTCGAGGGGAGGGGTTGGGTGTATGGCTACACCTTC. Encoded protein: CASSFEGRGWVYGYTF.